These 22 T cell receptor beta chains were all obtained from the same sample, sequenced in a study of blood T cell repertoires in COVID-19. TCRdb's copy holds only in-frame clones and misses some; the assay was immunoSEQ multiplex PCR. The table has fewer than 15,000 clones, roughly 93% seen once. What was sequenced was peripheral blood. All receptors come from a human donor in a cohort sampled during active COVID-19.

The J gene is TRBJ1-2, the V gene TRBV28; possibly TRBD1 for D (6 bases). The V and J ends lost 7 bases and 4 bases respectively, with 16 bases between them. Germline loops: CDR1 MDHEN, CDR2 SYDVKM. The CDR3 sequence is 14 residues long. The CDR3 spells CASTTPGTPYGYTF. Here the CDR3 DNA reads TGTGCCAGCACCACCCCCGGGACACCCTATGGCTACACCTTC.

CDR3 nucleotides: TGCAGCGTTATCCGACAGCAAGAGACCCAGTACTTC. Translated: CSVIRQQETQYF. This chain connects TRBV29-1 to TRBJ2-5, with D tentatively TRBD1 (5 bases). Germline V gene lookup returns CDR1 SQVTM and CDR2 ANQGSEA. This CDR3 has 12 amino acids. With 5 bases removed from V and 2 bases from J, the gap between germline ends came to 9 bases.

This chain links TRBV5-5 with TRBJ2-7; no reliable D call. This CDR3 has 16 residues. CDR1 is SGHKS, CDR2 YYEKEE, per germline (reference sequence). V was cut by 0 bases and J by 1 base, with 14 bases left in between. The CDR3 DNA reads TGTGCCAGCAGCTTGGCCGGTGGCAGGTCTTCCTACGAGCAGTACTTC. Protein sequence: CASSLAGGRSSYEQYF.

The V and J genes are TRBV19 and TRBJ2-1; 16 bases map to TRBD2. Germline CDR1 and CDR2: LNHDA and SQIVND (reference sequence). V trimming: 0 bases; J trimming: 9 bases; junction bases outside the gene matches: 8. This CDR3 is 18 amino acids long. CDR3 sequence: CASSIDHSGTSGRVEQFF. The CDR3, as DNA: TGTGCCAGTAGTATAGACCATAGCGGGACTAGCGGGAGGGTTGAGCAGTTCTTC. Drawing the rest from reference TRBV19 and TRBJ2-1, the complete variable domain is DGGITQSPKYLFRKEGQNVTLSCEQNLNHDAMYWYRQDPGQGLRLIYYSQIVNDFQKGDIAEGYSVSREKKESFPLTVTSAQKNPTAFYLCASSIDHSGTSGRVEQFFGPGTRLTVL.

The J gene is TRBJ2-3, the V gene TRBV19; 8 bases match TRBD2. The CDR3 runs 16 residues. Germline-derived CDR1 and CDR2 are LNHDA and SQIVND (reference sequence). J lost 0 bases, V lost 5 bases, and 7 bases had no gene match. The CDR3 sequence: CASSRSSGVSTDTQYF. The CDR3 DNA sequence: TGTGCCAGTAGTCGAAGTAGCGGGGTTAGCACAGATACGCAGTATTTT.

This clone was observed once. This chain links TRBV6-6 with TRBJ2-4; a possible D gene is TRBD1 (6 bases). The V end lost 8 bases, the J end lost 4 bases, and 21 bases lay between the germline ends. Germline V gene sequence: CDR1 MNHNY, CDR2 SVGAGI (reference sequence). The CDR3 length is 16 residues. The CDR3 protein is CASGPGQTREKNIQYF. CDR3 in DNA: TGTGCCAGCGGACCTGGACAGACGAGGGAAAAAAACATTCAGTACTTC.

This clone showed up just once. The chain couples TRBV7-9 to TRBJ2-3; D gene ambiguous. V was trimmed by 1 base and J by 5 bases, leaving 13 bases between them. CDR3 length equals 15 residues. CDR1 and CDR2 (germline): SEHNR, FQNEAQ (reference sequence). CDR3 in amino acids: CASSLVAVAEDTQYF. The CDR3 nucleotides read TGTGCCAGCAGCTTAGTCGCGGTGGCTGAAGATACGCAGTATTTT.

The CDR3 sequence is CASSLGGRAYNEQFF. In nucleotides, the CDR3 is TGTGCCAGCAGTTTAGGCGGGAGGGCCTACAATGAGCAGTTCTTC. This chain joins TRBV27 and TRBJ2-1; 9 positions match TRBD2. Germline V gene data show CDR1 as MNHEY and CDR2 as SMNVEV (reference sequence). CDR3 length: 15 residues. V lost 2 bases and J lost 2; bases outside the gene matches: 1.

The genes are TRBV20-1 and TRBJ1-3; D remains ambiguous. The CDR3 covers 11 residues. V lost 6 bases and J lost 4, with 7 bases in between. CDR1 and CDR2 (germline): DFQATT, SNEGSKA (reference sequence). CDR3: CSAGRGNTIYF. The CDR3 region has the DNA TGCAGTGCGGGCAGAGGAAACACCATATATTTT.

Regarding this clone: The junction does not match germline at one end; this may be a read error. The chain links TRBV5-4 to TRBJ2-7; 8 bases agree with TRBD2. Germline values: CDR1 SGHNT, CDR2 YYREEE (reference sequence). The CDR3 extends over 16 amino acids. The CDR3 here is CASSLVGAGVSHEQYF. In DNA, the CDR3 is TGTGCCAGCAGCTTGGTGGGAGCGGGAGTCTCCCACGAGCAGTACTTC.

To note about this clone: Other DNA sequences in this sample translate to the same CDR3. This chain uses TRBV11-2 with TRBJ2-2; tentatively, D is TRBD2 (6 bases). V shed 8 bases and J shed 8 bases, with 18 bases lying between them. CDR1 is SGHAT, CDR2 FQNNGV, per germline. The CDR3 loop spans 14 amino acids. The CDR3 spells CASHTGLASGELFF. CDR3 DNA: TGTGCCAGCCACACAGGCCTAGCGTCTGGGGAGCTGTTTTTT.

V gene TRBV5-8 combines with J gene TRBJ2-4; 7 bases are a match to TRBD1. Looked up from germline, CDR1 is SGHTS and CDR2 is YDEGEE. The CDR3 extends over 11 amino acids. With 4 bases clipped from V and 16 bases from J, the junction kept 8 bases outside the gene matches. CDR3 residues: CASSTGVRAYF. CDR3 nucleotides: TGTGCCAGCAGCACAGGGGTACGAGCATACTTC.

The V call is TRBV18, the J call TRBJ1-5; D not resolved. In germline, CDR1 is KGHSH, CDR2 LQKENI. Trimming took off 2 bases at V and 2 bases at J, with 10 bases between the two ends. The CDR3 loop spans 15 amino acids. CDR3 DNA sequence: TGTGCCAGCTCACCAGGGCCGACGGGCAATCAGCCCCAGCATTTT. Amino acids: CASSPGPTGNQPQHF.

The J gene is TRBJ2-3, the V gene TRBV9; 12 positions match TRBD2. Germline V gives CDR1 SGDLS, CDR2 YYNGEE. V shed 4 bases, J shed 4 bases, and the junction held 7 bases outside the gene matches. CDR3 length: 16 amino acids. CDR3 in amino acids: CASSSTSGSWSDTQYF. The CDR3 DNA is TGTGCCAGCAGCTCGACTAGCGGGAGTTGGTCAGATACGCAGTATTTT.

V and J are TRBV5-1 and TRBJ2-2; TRBD2 matches at 7 bases. CDR1 and CDR2 from the germline V gene are SGHRS and YFSETQ. The junction had 3 bases not matched to a gene; V was cut back by 6 bases and J by 1 base. The CDR3 sequence is 14 residues long. The CDR3 DNA reads as TGCGCCAGCAAGTCGGGAGGGAACACCGGGGAGCTGTTTTTT. Amino acids: CASKSGGNTGELFF.

The V call is TRBV6-5, the J call TRBJ2-3, with TRBD1 matching over 8 bases. The junction had 3 bases not matched to a gene; V was cut back by 4 bases and J by 3 bases. Germline lookup yields CDR1 MNHEY and CDR2 SVGAGI. The CDR3 has 14 residues. The CDR3 region has the DNA TGTGCCAGCAGTTCAAGACAGGGGACAGATACGCAGTATTTT. Translating it yields CASSSRQGTDTQYF.

This chain links TRBV7-2 with TRBJ1-6; TRBD1 matches at 7 bases. J was trimmed by 7 bases and V by 6 bases; bases with no gene match: 6. Germline CDR1 reads SGHTA; CDR2 reads FQGNSA. This CDR3 is 14 amino acids long. This CDR3 reads CASRSGQTNSPLHF. The CDR3 nucleotides are TGTGCCAGCAGGTCGGGACAGACCAATTCACCCCTCCACTTT.

The rearrangement joins TRBV4-1 to TRBJ2-3; D remains ambiguous. The CDR3 covers 16 residues. V shed 0 bases and J shed 2 bases, with 12 bases lying between them. Germline V gene lookup returns CDR1 MGHRA and CDR2 YSYEKL. The CDR3 DNA follows: TGCGCCAGCAGCCAAGATATCCCAGGATTCACAGATACGCAGTATTTT. This gives the protein CASSQDIPGFTDTQYF.

CDR3 sequence reads: CASSLAQAGTYNEQFF. DNA for the CDR3: TGCGCCAGCAGCTTGGCCCAAGCGGGAACATACAATGAGCAGTTCTTC. This chain uses TRBV5-1 with TRBJ2-1, with 7 bases fitting TRBD2. The CDR3 is 16 amino acids. The V and J ends lost 0 bases and 4 bases, in that order; junction bases with no gene match: 7. Germline lookup yields CDR1 SGHRS and CDR2 YFSETQ.

In DNA form, the CDR3 reads TGTGCCAGCAGCTCCAGCCTGGCGGGGGGGGTTTACAATGAGCAGTTCTTC. It translates to CASSSSLAGGVYNEQFF. The chain uses TRBV7-9 and TRBJ2-1; TRBD2 matches 9 bases. Germline V lookup: CDR1 SEHNR, CDR2 FQNEAQ (reference sequence). The ends lost 4 bases at V and 4 bases at J; junction bases unmatched: 11. The CDR3 totals 17 residues. The full variable domain, rest sourced from reference TRBV7-9 and TRBJ2-1, is DTGVSQNPRHKITKRGQNVTFRCDPISEHNRLYWYRQTLGQGPEFLTYFQNEAQLEKSRLLSDRFSAERPKGSFSTLEIQRTEQGDSAMYLCASSSSLAGGVYNEQFFGPGTRLTVL.

The chain carries TRBV5-1 and TRBJ2-1; 7 bases map to TRBD2. The CDR3 has 14 amino acids. V lost 0 bases, J lost 6 bases, and 3 bases stayed unmatched. Looked up from germline, CDR1 is SGHRS and CDR2 is YFSETQ. CDR3 bases: TGCGCCAGCAGCTTGGAGCGGGGTGGCAATGAGCAGTTCTTC. It specifies CASSLERGGNEQFF.

The gene calls are TRBV5-1 and TRBJ1-5, with 10 bases matching TRBD1. CDR3 length: 15 residues. Germline CDR1 is SGHRS and CDR2 is YFSETQ. After removal of 0 bases from V and 6 bases from J, the junction contained 3 bases not matched to a gene. The CDR3 loop is CASSLEGQGSQPQHF. In DNA, the CDR3 is TGCGCCAGCAGCTTGGAGGGACAGGGGTCTCAGCCCCAGCATTTT.